Each of the 26 T cell receptor beta chains below was sequenced from the same sample in a study of T cells in Graves' hyperthyroidism and ophthalmopathy. Amplification targeted TCR beta CDR3 regions from RNA transcripts. A set of HTBI primers served as the primers for a first-round RT-PCR of the TCR CDR3. TCRdb analysed the multiplex PCR reads with MiXCR anew, one entry per CDR3 protein. The sample holds over 200,000 distinct CDR3 sequences, 15% to 20% seen once. Source material: blood. These receptors came from a middle-aged man with Graves' hyperthyroidism.

Only a few counts were recorded for this clonotype. The chain links TRBV6-2 or TRBV6-3 to TRBJ1-5; D gene ambiguous. The CDR3 is 14 amino acids. Germline V lookup: CDR1 MNHEY, CDR2 SVGEGT. V was pared by 3 bases and J by 2 bases, with 8 bases between. The CDR3 sequence: CASSYGRGNQPQHF. CDR3 bases: TGTGCCAGCAGTTATGGAAGGGGCAATCAGCCCCAGCATTTT.

This clonotype was counted many times. The chain combines TRBV27 with TRBJ1-4; D unresolved. This CDR3 contains 14 residues. Deletions cut 6 bases from V and 1 base from J, with 9 bases between. CDR1 and CDR2 from the germline V gene are MNHEY and SMNVEV (reference sequence). The CDR3 loop reads CASSLQVTNEKLFF. The CDR3 DNA follows: TGTGCCAGCAGCCTTCAAGTAACTAATGAAAAACTGTTTTTT.

In its sample, this clonotype was seen many times. The gene calls are TRBV2 and TRBJ1-2; 12 nucleotides line up with TRBD1. The length of the CDR3 is 17 residues. V trimming: 1 base; J trimming: 8 bases; junction bases outside the gene matches: 11. Germline CDR1 and CDR2: SNHLY and FYNNEI. The CDR3 here is CASSEVTTGTGGSGYTF. Written as DNA, the CDR3 is TGTGCCAGCAGTGAAGTGACAACCGGGACAGGGGGCTCGGGCTACACCTTC.

This clonotype appeared many times. The chain combines TRBV13 with TRBJ1-1; D ambiguous. V was trimmed by 1 base and J by 1 base, leaving 10 bases between them. The CDR3 runs to 15 residues. Germline-derived CDR1 and CDR2 are PRHDT and FYEKMQ (reference sequence). The CDR3 protein is CASSLDDNTNTEAFF. CDR3 DNA sequence: TGTGCCAGCAGCTTAGACGACAACACGAACACTGAAGCTTTCTTT.

The table lists this clonotype with a few counts. The gene calls are TRBV4-3 and TRBJ2-3; possibly TRBD2 for D (7 bases). Looked up from germline, CDR1 is LGHNA and CDR2 is YSLEER. V dropped 0 bases and J dropped 2 bases, with 12 bases sitting between them. The CDR3 covers 16 residues. The CDR3 nucleotides read TGCGCCAGCAGCCAAGAAGGGGGGGGCCACACAGATACGCAGTATTTT. This codes for CASSQEGGGHTDTQYF.

V gene TRBV5-1 combines with J gene TRBJ2-5, with TRBD2 identical over 10 bases. Per the germline V gene, CDR1 is SGHRS and CDR2 is YFSETQ. With V trimmed by 7 bases and J by 2 bases, 11 bases remained unmatched. The CDR3 contains 16 residues. The CDR3 DNA reads TGCGCCAGCGGCCGTCTAGCGGGAGTAGGTCAAGAGACCCAGTACTTC. It yields the protein CASGRLAGVGQETQYF.

Turning to this clonotype: The conserved phenylalanine or tryptophan is not found at the CDR3 terminus, so this likely reflects a read error. The V gene is TRBV24-1, the J gene TRBJ2-5, with D perhaps TRBD2 (6 bases). The CDR3 covers 15 residues. The ends were cut back, 4 bases at V and 5 bases at J, with 16 bases in the middle. Germline CDR1 reads KGHDR; CDR2 reads SFDVKD. Here the CDR3 reads CATSDPGGPGETQYL. The CDR3 DNA sequence: TGTGCCACCAGTGACCCCGGAGGGCCAGGGGAGACCCAGTACCTC.

This clonotype was counted ten times or more. This rearrangement joins TRBV7-2 to TRBJ2-7, with 8 bases matching TRBD2. The CDR3 spans 16 residues. Germline CDR1 reads SGHTA; CDR2 reads FQGNSA. After removal of 0 bases from V and 4 bases from J, the junction contained 8 bases not matched to a gene. The CDR3 protein is CASSLASSGRRYEQYF. As DNA, the CDR3 is TGTGCCAGCAGCTTAGCGTCAAGCGGGAGAAGGTACGAGCAGTACTTC. Drawing the rest from reference TRBV7-2 and TRBJ2-7, the complete variable domain is GAGVSQSPSNKVTEKGKDVELRCDPISGHTALYWYRQSLGQGLEFLIYFQGNSAPDKSGLPSDRFSAERTGGSVSTLTIQRTQQEDSAVYLCASSLASSGRRYEQYFGPGTRLTVT.

This clonotype was seen repeatedly, ten times or more. The chain couples TRBV30 to TRBJ2-5; no firm D call. V was pared by 0 bases and J by 5 bases, with 7 bases between. CDR3 length: 12 residues. Germline V gives CDR1 GTSNPN, CDR2 SVGIG (reference sequence). The CDR3 nucleotides are TGTGCCTGGAGTGTAGGCGTGGAGACCCAGTACTTC. Translated: CAWSVGVETQYF.

With respect to this clonotype: At one boundary the junction diverges from the germline segment, which might be a read error. The chain combines TRBV11-2 with TRBJ2-1; D is unresolved. Germline V gives CDR1 SGHAT, CDR2 FQNNGV. The CDR3 covers 15 residues. This CDR3 reads CAGSLEGQTCNEQFF. CDR3 nucleotide sequence: TGTGCCGGCAGCTTAGAAGGCCAAACCTGCAATGAGCAGTTCTTC.

This clonotype appeared many times. The chain employs TRBV18 and TRBJ1-2, with TRBD1 identical over 9 bases. Losses at the gene ends were 6 bases for V and 7 bases for J; bases not matched to a gene: 9. CDR1 and CDR2 (germline): KGHSH, LQKENI. This CDR3 is 14 amino acids long. The CDR3 protein is CASSPGGQGRGYTF. The CDR3 region has the DNA TGTGCCAGCTCCCCTGGGGGACAGGGACGTGGCTACACCTTC.

The chain is built from TRBV11-3 and TRBJ2-2; 12 nucleotides line up with TRBD1. CDR1 and CDR2 from the germline V gene are SGHNT and YENEEA. CDR3 length: 14 residues. V lost 10 bases, J lost 6 bases, and 6 bases stayed unmatched. Written as DNA, the CDR3 is TGTGCCATCATGGGACAGGGGGCGTCCGGGGAGCTGTTTTTT. This sequence encodes CAIMGQGASGELFF.

This clonotype was found many times. The gene calls are TRBV5-1 and TRBJ2-3, with TRBD1 matching 8 bases. Germline V gene sequence: CDR1 SGHRS, CDR2 YFSETQ. This CDR3 region has 15 residues. J gave up 6 bases and V 1 base, and 7 bases lay outside the gene matches. The CDR3 spells CASSLSGQGLDTQYF. The CDR3 DNA is TGCGCCAGCAGCTTGTCCGGACAGGGATTGGATACGCAGTATTTT.

This clonotype was detected many times. This sequence joins TRBV7-8 and TRBJ1-4; D unresolved. V was shortened by 3 bases and J by 4 bases, with 18 bases between the two germline ends. The CDR3 consists of 17 residues. The germline V gene encodes CDR1 SGHVS and CDR2 FQNEAQ. CDR3 in amino acids: CASSFRTSFGINEKLFF. DNA for the CDR3: TGTGCCAGCAGCTTTCGGACTAGTTTTGGGATTAATGAAAAACTGTTTTTT.

The gene calls are TRBV5-1 and TRBJ2-4, with D possibly being TRBD2 (5 bases). The CDR3 has 15 residues. The V gene's germline CDR1 is SGHRS and CDR2 YFSETQ. Trimming took off 0 bases at V and 2 bases at J, with 9 bases between the two ends. The CDR3 loop reads CASSLGGVPKNIQYF. CDR3 DNA sequence: TGCGCCAGCAGCTTGGGGGGAGTTCCCAAAAACATTCAGTACTTC. Variable domain in full (rest from reference TRBV5-1 and TRBJ2-4): KAGVTQTPRYLIKTRGQQVTLSCSPISGHRSVSWYQQTPGQGLQFLFEYFSETQRNKGNFPGRFSGRQFSNSRSEMNVSTLELGDSALYLCASSLGGVPKNIQYFGAGTRLSVL.

This clonotype was seen many times. This chain joins TRBV3-1 and TRBJ1-4; no definite D call. The V end lost 1 base, the J end lost 0 bases, and 6 bases lay between the germline ends. The CDR3 is 15 amino acids. The germline CDR1 and CDR2 sequences are LGHDT and YNNKEL (reference sequence). The CDR3 is CASSQAPATNEKLFF. Written as DNA, the CDR3 is TGTGCCAGCAGCCAAGCTCCTGCAACTAATGAAAAACTGTTTTTT.

This clonotype was picked up a small number of times. The rearrangement links TRBV24-1 to TRBJ2-5, with 10 bases lining up with TRBD1. The CDR3 extends over 15 amino acids. The germline V gene encodes CDR1 KGHDR and CDR2 SFDVKD. The junction had 6 bases not matched to a gene; V was cut back by 4 bases and J by 5 bases. This CDR3 reads CATSELTGGYETQYF. In DNA, the CDR3 is TGTGCCACCAGTGAACTGACAGGGGGCTATGAGACCCAGTACTTC.

The sample holds one count of this clonotype. The V and J genes are TRBV7-9 and TRBJ1-3; D is undetermined. Germline assignment: CDR1 SEHNR and CDR2 FQNEAQ (reference sequence). The CDR3 runs 15 residues. V was pared by 3 bases and J by 0 bases, with 9 bases between. The CDR3: CASSFGLLSGNTIYF. As DNA, the CDR3 is TGTGCCAGCAGCTTTGGACTGCTCTCTGGAAACACCATATATTTT.

This clonotype was counted ten times or more. The chain uses TRBV9 and TRBJ1-1, with D hard to call. The CDR3 is 14 amino acids. The ends were cut back, 0 bases at V and 0 bases at J, with 6 bases in the middle. The germline CDR1 and CDR2 sequences are SGDLS and YYNGEE. CDR3 DNA: TGTGCCAGCAGCGTAGGGAGCCTGAACACTGAAGCTTTCTTT. It is translated as CASSVGSLNTEAFF.

A few counts support this clonotype. The genes are TRBV25-1 and TRBJ2-5; 9 bases match TRBD1. The CDR3 consists of 17 residues. Per germline, CDR1 MGHDK and CDR2 SYGVNS. The J segment lost 5 bases and the V segment lost 2 bases, leaving 12 bases of the junction unmatched. As DNA, the CDR3 is TGTGCCAGCAGTGAAAGTGCGGAGGTAGACAGGGGGGAGACCCAGTACTTC. Its protein product is CASSESAEVDRGETQYF.

This clonotype was counted ten times or more. The chain uses TRBV28 and TRBJ2-3; D is uncertain. From germline, CDR1 is MDHEN and CDR2 SYDVKM. V dropped 7 bases and J dropped 8 bases, with 19 bases sitting between them. This CDR3 region has 14 residues. The CDR3 DNA sequence: TGTGCCAGCACCCAGGTGACCATTTTGGGTACGCAGTATTTT. Protein: CASTQVTILGTQYF.

This clonotype was observed a few times. The CDR3 protein is CAGGGGSQHTDTQYF. In DNA, the CDR3 is TGTGCCGGCGGCGGCGGGTCACAACACACAGATACGCAGTATTTT. V and J are TRBV6-1 and TRBJ2-3; possibly TRBD2 for D (5 bases). V gave up 11 bases and J gave up 2 bases, with 20 bases separating them. Germline values: CDR1 MNHNS, CDR2 SASEGT. The CDR3 has 15 amino acids.

The rearrangement joins TRBV5-5 to TRBJ2-7; 8 bases match TRBD2. This CDR3 contains 15 residues. The junction had 8 bases not matched to a gene; V was cut back by 4 bases and J by 2 bases. Germline V gives CDR1 SGHKS, CDR2 YYEKEE (reference sequence). The CDR3 loop reads CASSPAGLAAYEQYF. The DNA of the CDR3 is TGTGCCAGCAGCCCGGCAGGACTAGCCGCCTACGAGCAGTACTTC. The complete variable domain, with remaining parts taken from reference TRBV5-5 and TRBJ2-7, reads DAGVTQSPTHLIKTRGQQVTLRCSPISGHKSVSWYQQVLGQGPQFIFQYYEKEERGRGNFPDRFSARQFPNYSSELNVNALLLGDSALYLCASSPAGLAAYEQYFGPGTRLTVT.

The table lists this clonotype with a few counts. This chain links TRBV10-3 with TRBJ2-1; 10 bases match TRBD1. The CDR3 length is 16 residues. The J segment lost 5 bases and the V segment lost 6 bases, leaving 10 bases of the junction unmatched. The germline gives CDR1 ENHRY, CDR2 SYGVKD. The CDR3 sequence: CAIRRTGTGDDNEQFF. Here the CDR3 DNA reads TGTGCCATCAGAAGAACCGGGACAGGGGACGACAATGAGCAGTTCTTC.

This clonotype was observed at least ten times. CDR3 region: CASTTLNYGYTF. CDR3 in DNA: TGTGCCAGCACCACCCTGAACTATGGCTACACCTTC. This chain joins TRBV7-3 and TRBJ1-2; D gene uncertain. Germline V CDR1 and CDR2: SGHTA, FQGTGA. The length of the CDR3 is 12 residues. The V and J ends lost 7 bases and 2 bases respectively, with 8 bases between them. Drawing the rest from reference TRBV7-3 and TRBJ1-2, the complete variable domain is GAGVSQTPSNKVTEKGKYVELRCDPISGHTALYWYRQSLGQGPEFLIYFQGTGAADDSGLPNDRFFAVRPEGSVSTLKIQRTERGDSAVYLCASTTLNYGYTFGSGTRLTVV.

Only a few counts were recorded for this clonotype. V and J are TRBV6-1 and TRBJ1-2; TRBD1 aligns across 9 bases. Per the germline V gene, CDR1 is MNHNS and CDR2 is SASEGT. V lost 0 bases, J lost 8 bases, and 4 bases stayed unmatched. This CDR3 region has 14 residues. The CDR3 spells CASSEAGTGRGYTF. In DNA, the CDR3 is TGTGCCAGCAGTGAAGCTGGGACAGGGAGGGGCTACACCTTC.